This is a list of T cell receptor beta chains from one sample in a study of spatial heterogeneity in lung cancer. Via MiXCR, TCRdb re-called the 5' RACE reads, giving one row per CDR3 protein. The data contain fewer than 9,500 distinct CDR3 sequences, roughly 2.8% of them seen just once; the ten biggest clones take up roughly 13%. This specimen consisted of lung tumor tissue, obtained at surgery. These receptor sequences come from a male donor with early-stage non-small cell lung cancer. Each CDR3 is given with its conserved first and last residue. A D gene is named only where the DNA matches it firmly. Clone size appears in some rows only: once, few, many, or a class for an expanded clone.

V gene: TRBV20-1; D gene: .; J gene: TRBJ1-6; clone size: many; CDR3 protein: CSASGGSYNSPLHF; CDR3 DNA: TGCAGTGCTAGCGGCGGCTCCTATAATTCACCCCTCCACTTT
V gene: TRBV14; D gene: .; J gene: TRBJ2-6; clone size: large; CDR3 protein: CASSQPYSGANVLTF; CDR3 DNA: TGTGCCAGCAGCCAACCTTATTCTGGGGCCAACGTCCTGACTTTC
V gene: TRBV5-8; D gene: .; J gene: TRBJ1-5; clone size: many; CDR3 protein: CASRPRGVGFQPQHF; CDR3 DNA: TGTGCCAGCAGACCGCGGGGGGTAGGGTTTCAGCCCCAGCATTTT
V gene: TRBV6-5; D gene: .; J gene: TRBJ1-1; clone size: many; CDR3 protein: CASSFMGSEAFF; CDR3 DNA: TGTGCCAGCAGTTTCATGGGGTCTGAAGCTTTCTTT
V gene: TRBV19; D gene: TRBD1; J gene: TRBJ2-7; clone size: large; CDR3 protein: CASSPGTGTYEQYF; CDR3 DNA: TGTGCCAGTAGTCCCGGGACAGGGACCTACGAGCAGTACTTC
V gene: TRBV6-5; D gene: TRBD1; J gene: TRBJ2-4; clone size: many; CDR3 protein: CASSYSPQGNIQYF; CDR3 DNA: TGTGCCAGCAGTTACTCTCCACAGGGGAACATTCAGTACTTC
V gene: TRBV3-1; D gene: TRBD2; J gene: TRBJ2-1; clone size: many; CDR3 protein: CASSRWTSGVIDEQFF; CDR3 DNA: TGTGCCAGCAGCCGGTGGACTAGCGGGGTTATCGATGAGCAGTTCTTC
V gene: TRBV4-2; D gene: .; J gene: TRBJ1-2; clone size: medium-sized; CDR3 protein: CASSLDGNYGYTF; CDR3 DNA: TGTGCCAGCAGCCTTGATGGAAACTATGGCTACACCTTC
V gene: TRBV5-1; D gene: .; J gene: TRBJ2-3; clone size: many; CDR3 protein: CASSLGAVTDTQYF; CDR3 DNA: TGCGCCAGCAGCTTGGGAGCAGTTACAGATACGCAGTATTTT
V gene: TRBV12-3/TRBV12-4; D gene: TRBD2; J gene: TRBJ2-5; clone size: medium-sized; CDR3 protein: CASSVGTSSLETQYF; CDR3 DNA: TGTGCCAGCAGTGTTGGGACTAGCAGTCTAGAGACCCAGTACTTC
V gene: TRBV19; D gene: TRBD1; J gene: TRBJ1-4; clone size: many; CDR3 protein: CASHSAGQANEKLFF; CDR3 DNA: TGTGCCAGTCATAGCGCGGGACAGGCGAATGAAAAACTGTTTTTT
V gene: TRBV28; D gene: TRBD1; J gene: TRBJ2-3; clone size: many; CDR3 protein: CASYGQGLDTQYF; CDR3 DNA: TGTGCCAGCTACGGACAGGGTCTAGATACGCAGTATTTT
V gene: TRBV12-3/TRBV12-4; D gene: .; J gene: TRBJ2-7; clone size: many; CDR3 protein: CASSPPRGDDEQYF; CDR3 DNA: TGTGCCAGCAGTCCCCCCAGGGGCGACGACGAGCAGTACTTC
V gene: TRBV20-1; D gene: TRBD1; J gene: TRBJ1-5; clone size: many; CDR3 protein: CSASGQGKKSNQPQHF; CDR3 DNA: TGCAGTGCTAGTGGACAGGGAAAAAAGAGCAATCAGCCCCAGCATTTT
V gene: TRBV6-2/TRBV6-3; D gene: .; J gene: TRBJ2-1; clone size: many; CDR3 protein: CASSYSLNAAFYNEQFF; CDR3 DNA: TGTGCCAGCAGTTACTCCCTAAATGCGGCATTTTACAATGAGCAGTTCTTC
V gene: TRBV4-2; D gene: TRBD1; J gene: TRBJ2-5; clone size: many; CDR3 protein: CASSQVPGQGAGETQYF; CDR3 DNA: TGTGCCAGCAGCCAGGTTCCGGGACAGGGGGCTGGCGAGACCCAGTACTTC
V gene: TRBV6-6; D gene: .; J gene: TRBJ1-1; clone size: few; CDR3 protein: CASSYIGDTEAFF; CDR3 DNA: TGTGCCAGCAGTTACATCGGTGACACTGAAGCTTTCTTT
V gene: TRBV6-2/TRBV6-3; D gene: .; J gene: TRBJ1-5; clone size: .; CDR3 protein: CASSYSGRTNRPQHF; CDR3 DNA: TGTGCCAGCAGTTACTCGGGGAGGACGAATCGGCCCCAGCATTTT
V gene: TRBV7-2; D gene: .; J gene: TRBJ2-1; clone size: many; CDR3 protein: CASSFFQGSNYNEQFF; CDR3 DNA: TGTGCCAGCAGCTTCTTTCAGGGGTCAAACTACAATGAGCAGTTCTTC
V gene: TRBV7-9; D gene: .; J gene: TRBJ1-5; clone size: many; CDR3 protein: CASSPSDYSNQPQHF; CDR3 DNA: TGTGCCAGCAGCCCATCCGATTATAGCAATCAGCCCCAGCATTTT
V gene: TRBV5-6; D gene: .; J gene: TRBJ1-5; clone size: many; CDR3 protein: CASSLAAGAQHF; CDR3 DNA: TGTGCCAGCAGCTTGGCCGCAGGGGCCCAGCATTTT
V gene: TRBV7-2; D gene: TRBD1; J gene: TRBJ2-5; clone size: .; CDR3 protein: CASSLGRTGGTQYF; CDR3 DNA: TGTGCCAGCAGCTTAGGGAGGACAGGGGGGACCCAGTACTTC
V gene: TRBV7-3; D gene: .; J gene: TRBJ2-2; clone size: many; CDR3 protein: CASSLKGRGANTGELFF; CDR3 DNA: TGTGCCAGCAGCTTAAAAGGCAGGGGCGCAAACACCGGGGAGCTGTTTTTT
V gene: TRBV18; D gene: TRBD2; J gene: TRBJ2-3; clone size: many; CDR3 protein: CASSLGLASTDTQYF; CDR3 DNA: TGTGCCAGCTCACTCGGACTAGCGAGCACAGATACGCAGTATTTT
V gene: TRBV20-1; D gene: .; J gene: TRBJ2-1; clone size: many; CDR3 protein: CSARTVARRRLYNEQFF; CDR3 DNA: TGCAGTGCTAGGACTGTGGCCAGGCGACGTCTCTACAATGAGCAGTTCTTC
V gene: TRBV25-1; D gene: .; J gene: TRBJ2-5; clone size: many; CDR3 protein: CASSEANYQETQYF; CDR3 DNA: TGTGCCAGCAGTGAAGCGAATTACCAAGAGACCCAGTACTTC
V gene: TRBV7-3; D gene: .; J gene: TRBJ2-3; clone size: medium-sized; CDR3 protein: CASSLGTYTDTQYF; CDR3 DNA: TGTGCCAGCAGCTTAGGGACCTACACAGATACGCAGTATTTT
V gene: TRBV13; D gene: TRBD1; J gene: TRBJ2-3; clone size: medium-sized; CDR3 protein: CASSPGTGGTDTQYF; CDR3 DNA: TGTGCCAGCAGCCCTGGGACAGGGGGCACAGATACGCAGTATTTT
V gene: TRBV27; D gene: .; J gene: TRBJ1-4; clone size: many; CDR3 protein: CRDEKLFF; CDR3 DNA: TGTCGTGATGAAAAACTGTTTTTT
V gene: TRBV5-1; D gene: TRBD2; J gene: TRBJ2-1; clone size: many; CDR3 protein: CASSLEGTSFF; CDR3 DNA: TGCGCCAGCAGCTTGGAGGGGACTAGTTTCTTC
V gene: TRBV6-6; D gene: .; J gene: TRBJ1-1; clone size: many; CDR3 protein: CASTLDGKNTEAFF; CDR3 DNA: TGTGCCAGCACTCTGGACGGAAAGAACACTGAAGCTTTCTTT
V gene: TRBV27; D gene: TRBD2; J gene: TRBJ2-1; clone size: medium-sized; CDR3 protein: CASSPFTSGAISNEQFF; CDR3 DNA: TGTGCCAGCAGTCCTTTCACTAGCGGGGCGATATCGAATGAGCAGTTCTTC
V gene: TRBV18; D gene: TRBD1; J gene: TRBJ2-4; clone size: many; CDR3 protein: CASSGDRGNIQYF; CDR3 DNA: TGTGCCAGCTCGGGGGACAGGGGAAACATTCAGTACTTC
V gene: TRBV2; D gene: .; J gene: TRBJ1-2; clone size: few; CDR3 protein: CASEYGGVYGYTF; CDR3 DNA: TGTGCCAGCGAGTACGGCGGGGTCTATGGCTACACCTTC
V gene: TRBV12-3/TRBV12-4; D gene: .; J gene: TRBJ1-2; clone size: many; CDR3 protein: CASSPTRQEPYGYTF; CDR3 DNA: TGTGCCAGCAGCCCAACTAGGCAGGAGCCCTATGGCTACACCTTC
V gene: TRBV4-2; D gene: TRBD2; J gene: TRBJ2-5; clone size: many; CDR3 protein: CASSQEAGGPETQYF; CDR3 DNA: TGTGCCAGCAGCCAAGAAGCGGGGGGGCCAGAGACCCAGTACTTC
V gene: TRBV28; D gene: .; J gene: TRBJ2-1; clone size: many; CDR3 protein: CASTGGGAGSNEQFF; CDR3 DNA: TGTGCCAGCACCGGAGGGGGGGCCGGAAGCAATGAGCAGTTCTTC
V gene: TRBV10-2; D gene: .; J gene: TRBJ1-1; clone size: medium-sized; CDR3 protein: CASSDGVEAFF; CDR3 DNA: TGCGCCAGCAGTGACGGAGTTGAAGCTTTCTTT
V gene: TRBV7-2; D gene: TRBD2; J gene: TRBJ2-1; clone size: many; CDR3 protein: CASSFLSGGAREQFF; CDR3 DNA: TGTGCCAGCAGCTTTCTTAGCGGGGGGGCCCGGGAGCAGTTCTTC
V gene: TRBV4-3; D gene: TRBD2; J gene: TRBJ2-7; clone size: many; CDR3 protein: CASSQDWGEGAAYEQYF; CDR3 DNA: TGCGCCAGCAGCCAAGATTGGGGGGAGGGAGCGGCCTACGAGCAGTACTTC
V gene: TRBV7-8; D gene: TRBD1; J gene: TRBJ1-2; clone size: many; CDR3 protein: CASSLADREAYGYTF; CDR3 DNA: TGTGCCAGCAGCTTAGCTGACAGGGAAGCCTATGGCTACACCTTC
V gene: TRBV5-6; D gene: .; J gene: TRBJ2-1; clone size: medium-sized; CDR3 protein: CASSTYNEQFF; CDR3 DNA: TGTGCCAGCAGCACTTACAATGAGCAGTTCTTC
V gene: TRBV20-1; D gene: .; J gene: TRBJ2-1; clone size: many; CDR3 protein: CSARGVDNEQFF; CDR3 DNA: TGCAGTGCTAGAGGCGTAGACAATGAGCAGTTCTTC
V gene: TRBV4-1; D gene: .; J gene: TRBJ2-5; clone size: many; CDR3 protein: CASAPGGPIGETQYF; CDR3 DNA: TGCGCCAGTGCCCCCGGGGGGCCGATCGGGGAGACCCAGTACTTC
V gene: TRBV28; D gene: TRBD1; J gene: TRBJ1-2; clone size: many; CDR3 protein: CASSLDRGGLTNYGYTF; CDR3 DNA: TGTGCCAGCAGTTTAGACAGGGGGGGCCTTACTAACTATGGCTACACCTTC
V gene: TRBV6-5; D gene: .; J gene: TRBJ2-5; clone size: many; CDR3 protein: CASSPRERRRETQYF; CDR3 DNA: TGTGCCAGCAGCCCCCGGGAGAGAAGAAGAGAGACCCAGTACTTC
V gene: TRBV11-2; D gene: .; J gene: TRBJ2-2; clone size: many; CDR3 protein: CASSSSNTGELFF; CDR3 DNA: TGTGCCAGCAGCTCATCGAACACCGGGGAGCTGTTTTTT
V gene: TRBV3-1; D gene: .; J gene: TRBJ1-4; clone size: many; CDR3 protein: CASSQEIRAAAEKLFF; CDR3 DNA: TGTGCCAGCAGCCAAGAAATAAGGGCGGCAGCTGAAAAACTGTTTTTT
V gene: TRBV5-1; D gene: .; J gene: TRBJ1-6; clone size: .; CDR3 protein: CASSFAVGQVANSPLHF; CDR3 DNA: TGCGCCAGCAGCTTTGCGGTGGGGCAGGTCGCGAACTCACCCCTCCACTTT
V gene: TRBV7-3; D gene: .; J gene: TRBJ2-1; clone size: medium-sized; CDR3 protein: CASSLHPQGSSYNEQFF; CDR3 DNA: TGTGCCAGCAGCCTTCATCCTCAGGGGAGTTCCTACAATGAGCAGTTCTTC
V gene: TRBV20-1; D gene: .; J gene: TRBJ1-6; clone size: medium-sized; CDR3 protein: CSANGGKSSPLHF; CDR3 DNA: TGCAGTGCCAACGGGGGCAAGAGTTCACCCCTCCACTTT
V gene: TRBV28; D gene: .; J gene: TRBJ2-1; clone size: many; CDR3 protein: CASSRQESEQFF; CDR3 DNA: TGTGCCAGCAGCCGACAAGAGAGTGAGCAGTTCTTC
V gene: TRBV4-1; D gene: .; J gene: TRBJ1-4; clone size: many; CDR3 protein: CASCGDPNEKLFF; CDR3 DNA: TGCGCCAGCTGTGGAGACCCTAATGAAAAACTGTTTTTT
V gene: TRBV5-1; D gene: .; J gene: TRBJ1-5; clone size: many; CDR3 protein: CASSFGPDRLGDGNQPQHF; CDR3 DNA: TGCGCCAGCAGCTTTGGTCCCGACAGGTTGGGGGACGGCAATCAGCCCCAGCATTTT